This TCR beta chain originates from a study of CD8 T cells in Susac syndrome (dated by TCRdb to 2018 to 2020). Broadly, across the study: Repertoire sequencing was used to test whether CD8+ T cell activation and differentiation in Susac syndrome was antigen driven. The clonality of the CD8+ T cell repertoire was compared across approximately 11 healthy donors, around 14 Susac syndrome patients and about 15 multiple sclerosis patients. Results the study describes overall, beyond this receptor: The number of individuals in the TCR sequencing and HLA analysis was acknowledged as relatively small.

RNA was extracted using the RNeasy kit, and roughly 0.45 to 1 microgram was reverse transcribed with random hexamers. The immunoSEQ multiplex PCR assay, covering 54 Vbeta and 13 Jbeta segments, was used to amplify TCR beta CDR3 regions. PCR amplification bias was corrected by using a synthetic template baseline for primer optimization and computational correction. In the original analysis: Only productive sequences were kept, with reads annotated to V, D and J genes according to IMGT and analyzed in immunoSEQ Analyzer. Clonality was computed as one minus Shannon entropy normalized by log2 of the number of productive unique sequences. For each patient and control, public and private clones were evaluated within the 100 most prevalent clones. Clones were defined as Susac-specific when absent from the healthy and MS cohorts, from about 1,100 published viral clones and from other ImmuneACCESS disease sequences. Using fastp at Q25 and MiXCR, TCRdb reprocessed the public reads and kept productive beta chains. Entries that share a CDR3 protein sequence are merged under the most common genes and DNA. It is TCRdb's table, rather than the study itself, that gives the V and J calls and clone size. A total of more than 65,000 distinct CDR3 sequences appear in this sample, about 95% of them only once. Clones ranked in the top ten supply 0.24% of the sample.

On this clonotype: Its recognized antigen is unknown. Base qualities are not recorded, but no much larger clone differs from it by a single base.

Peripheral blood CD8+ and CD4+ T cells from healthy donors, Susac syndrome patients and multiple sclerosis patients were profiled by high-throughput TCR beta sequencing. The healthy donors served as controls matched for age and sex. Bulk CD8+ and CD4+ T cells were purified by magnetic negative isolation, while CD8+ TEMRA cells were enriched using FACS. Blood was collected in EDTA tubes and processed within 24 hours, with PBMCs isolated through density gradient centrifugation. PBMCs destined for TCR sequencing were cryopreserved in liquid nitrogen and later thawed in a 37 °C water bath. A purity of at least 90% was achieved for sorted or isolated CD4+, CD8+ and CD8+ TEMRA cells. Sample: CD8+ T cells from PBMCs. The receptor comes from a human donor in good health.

The CDR3 is CSVLAGTFSYEQYV. The bases read TGCAGCGTTTTGGCCGGGACATTTTCCTACGAGCAGTACGTC. The chain is made from TRBV29-1 and TRBJ2-7, with TRBD1 as a weak D call on 6 bases. For CDR1 and CDR2, the germline V gene lists SQVTM and ANQGSEA. The CDR3 contains 14 residues, cysteine and valine counted. Only the CDR3 region is kept as DNA, spanning 42 bases read in frame from base 1. Trimming takes 5 bases from V and 1 base from J, and the germline ends sit 15 bases apart.